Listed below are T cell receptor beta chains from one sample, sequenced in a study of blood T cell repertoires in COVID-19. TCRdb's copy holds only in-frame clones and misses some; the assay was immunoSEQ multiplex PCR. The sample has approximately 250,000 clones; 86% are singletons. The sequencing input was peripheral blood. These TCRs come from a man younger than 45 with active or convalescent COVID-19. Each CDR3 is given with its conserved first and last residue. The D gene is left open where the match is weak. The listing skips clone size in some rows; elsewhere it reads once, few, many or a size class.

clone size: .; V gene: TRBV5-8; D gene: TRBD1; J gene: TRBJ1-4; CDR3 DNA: TGTGCCAGCAGCCCGGGCTTCGGGACAGGAAATGAAAAACTGTTTTTT; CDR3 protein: CASSPGFGTGNEKLFF
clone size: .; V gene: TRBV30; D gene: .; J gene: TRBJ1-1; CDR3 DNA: TGTGCCTGGAGTGTACTCGACAGCACTGAAGCTTTCTTT; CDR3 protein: CAWSVLDSTEAFF
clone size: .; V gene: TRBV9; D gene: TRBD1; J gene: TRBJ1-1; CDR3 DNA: TGTGCCAGCAGCGCGGGACAGGGGGGTGAAGCTTTCTTT; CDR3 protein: CASSAGQGGEAFF
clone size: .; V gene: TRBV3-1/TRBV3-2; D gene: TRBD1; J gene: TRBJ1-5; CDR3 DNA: TGTGCCAGCAGCCAAGAGGGACAGGGTAATGGGCCCCAGCATTTT; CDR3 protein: CASSQEGQGNGPQHF
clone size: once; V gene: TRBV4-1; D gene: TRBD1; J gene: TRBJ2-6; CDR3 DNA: TGCGCCAGCAGCTCGTCCGGGACAGGGGCGAGTGATGGGGCCAACGTCCTGACTTTC; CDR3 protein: CASSSSGTGASDGANVLTF
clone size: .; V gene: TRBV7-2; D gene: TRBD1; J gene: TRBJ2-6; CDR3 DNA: TGTGCCAGCAGCTTAGGCCGGGACAGACCGAGCTCTGGGGCCAACGTCCTGACTTTC; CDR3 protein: CASSLGRDRPSSGANVLTF
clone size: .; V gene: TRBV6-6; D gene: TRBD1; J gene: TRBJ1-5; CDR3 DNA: TGTGCCAGCAGAACGGGGGGGGGACAGGGTTATCAGCCCCAGCATTTT; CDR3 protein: CASRTGGGQGYQPQHF
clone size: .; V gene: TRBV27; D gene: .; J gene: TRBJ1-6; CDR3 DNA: TGTGCCAGCAGTTTTACCTATATTTCACCCCTCCACTTT; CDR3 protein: CASSFTYISPLHF
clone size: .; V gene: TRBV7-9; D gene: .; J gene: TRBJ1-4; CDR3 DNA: TGTGCCAGCAGCTCCCGGGGAGGGACTAATGAAAAACTGTTTTTT; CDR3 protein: CASSSRGGTNEKLFF
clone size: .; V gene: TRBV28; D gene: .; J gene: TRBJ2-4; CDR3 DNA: TGTGCCAGCAGCTCTCTCAGCGGCCCCTTTAACATTCAGTACTTC; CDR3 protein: CASSSLSGPFNIQYF
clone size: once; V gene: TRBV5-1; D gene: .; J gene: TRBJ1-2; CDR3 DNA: TGCGCCAGCGGGGACAAATGGGACTATGGCTACACCTTC; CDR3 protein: CASGDKWDYGYTF
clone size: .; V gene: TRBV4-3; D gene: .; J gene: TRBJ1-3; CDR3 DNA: TGCGCCAGCAGCCAAGATGCCAGGACTGGAAACACCATATATTTT; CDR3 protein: CASSQDARTGNTIYF
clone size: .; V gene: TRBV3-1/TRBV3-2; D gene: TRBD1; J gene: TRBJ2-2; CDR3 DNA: TGTGCCAGCAGCCCCGGGACAGGGACGAACACCGGGGAGCTGTTTTTT; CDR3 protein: CASSPGTGTNTGELFF
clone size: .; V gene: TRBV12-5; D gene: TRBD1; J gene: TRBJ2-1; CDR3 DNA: TGTGCTAGTGGTTTGGACCGACAGGGGACCTACAATGAGCAGTTCTTC; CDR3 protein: CASGLDRQGTYNEQFF
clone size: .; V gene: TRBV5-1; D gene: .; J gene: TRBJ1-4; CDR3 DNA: TGCGCCAGCTCCCAACAGAAAAATGAAAAACTGTTTTTT; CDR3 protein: CASSQQKNEKLFF
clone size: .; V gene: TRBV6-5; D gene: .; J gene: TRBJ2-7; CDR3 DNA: TGTGCCAGCAGCGCAAGGGGGGGGTACGAGCAGTACTTC; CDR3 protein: CASSARGGYEQYF
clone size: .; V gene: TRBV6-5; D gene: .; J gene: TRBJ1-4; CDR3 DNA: TGTGCCAGCAGTTCAAGTCAGGTCGGAAATGAAAAACTGTTTTTT; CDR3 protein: CASSSSQVGNEKLFF
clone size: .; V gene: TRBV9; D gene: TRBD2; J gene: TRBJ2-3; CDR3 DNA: TGTGCCAGCAGTTTACTAGCGGGGGGGAGAGATACGCAGTATTTT; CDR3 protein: CASSLLAGGRDTQYF
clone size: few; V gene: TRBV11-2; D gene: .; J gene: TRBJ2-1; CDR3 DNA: TGTGCCAGCAGGGGACTTTGGCAGTTCTTC; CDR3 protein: CASRGLWQFF
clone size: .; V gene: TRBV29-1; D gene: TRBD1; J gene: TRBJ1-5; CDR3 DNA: TGCAGCGTCACGACAGGGGGCGCAGAACAGCCCCAGCATTTT; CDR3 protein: CSVTTGGAEQPQHF
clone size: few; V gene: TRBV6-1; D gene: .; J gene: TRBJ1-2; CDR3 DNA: TGTGCCAGCAGTGAACGCCAGTCTGGAGACACCTTC; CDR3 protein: CASSERQSGDTF
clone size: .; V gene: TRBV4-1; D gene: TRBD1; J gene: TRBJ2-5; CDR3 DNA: TGCGCCAGCAGCAGGGACAGGGGAGAGACCCAGTACTTC; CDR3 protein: CASSRDRGETQYF
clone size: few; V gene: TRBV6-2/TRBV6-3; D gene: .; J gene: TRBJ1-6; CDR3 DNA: TGTGCCAGCAGTTACGGCTTCGGGGGTTCCCTCCACTTT; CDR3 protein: CASSYGFGGSLHF
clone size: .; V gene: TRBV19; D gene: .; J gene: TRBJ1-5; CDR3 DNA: TGTGCCAGTAGTATAAGGGGAAGCAATCAGCCCCAGCATTTT; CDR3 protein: CASSIRGSNQPQHF
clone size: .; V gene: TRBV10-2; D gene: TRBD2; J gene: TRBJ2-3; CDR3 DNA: TGCGCCAGCAGTGATTATCCGACGGGGGGGTACACAGATACGCAGTATTTT; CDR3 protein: CASSDYPTGGYTDTQYF
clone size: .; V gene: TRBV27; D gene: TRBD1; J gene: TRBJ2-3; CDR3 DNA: TGTGCCAGCAGTAGACCCCCGGGACAGCTCACAGATACGCAGTATTTT; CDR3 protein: CASSRPPGQLTDTQYF
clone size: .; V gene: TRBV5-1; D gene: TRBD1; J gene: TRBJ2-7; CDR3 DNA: TGCGCCAGCAGCTCCGGGACAGGGTGGGCCGAGCAGTACTTC; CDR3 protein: CASSSGTGWAEQYF
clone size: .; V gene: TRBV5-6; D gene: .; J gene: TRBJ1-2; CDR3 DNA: TGTGCCAGCAGCCAGCTTCCAGGAGGCTACACCTTC; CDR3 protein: CASSQLPGGYTF
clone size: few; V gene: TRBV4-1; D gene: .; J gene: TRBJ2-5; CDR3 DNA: TGCGCCAGCAGCCAAGCTCCGGGGGACGGCCGGGAGACCCAGTACTTC; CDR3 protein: CASSQAPGDGRETQYF
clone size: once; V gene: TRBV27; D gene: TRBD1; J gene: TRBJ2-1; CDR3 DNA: TGTGCCAGCAGTTCCCGGGACAGGGGATACAATGAGCAGTTCTTC; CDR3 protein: CASSSRDRGYNEQFF
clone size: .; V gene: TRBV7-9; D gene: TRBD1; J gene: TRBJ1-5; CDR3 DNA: TGTGCCAGCAGCTCGAAAAGGGGACAGCCAGGGGATCAGCCCCAGCATTTT; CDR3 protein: CASSSKRGQPGDQPQHF
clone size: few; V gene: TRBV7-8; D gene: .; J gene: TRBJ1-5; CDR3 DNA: TGTGCCAGCAGCTTAGACTCCCAGCCCCAGCATTTT; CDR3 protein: CASSLDSQPQHF
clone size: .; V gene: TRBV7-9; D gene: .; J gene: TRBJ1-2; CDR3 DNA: TGTGCCAGCAGCCAATGGACAGAAGCTAACTATGGCTACACCTTC; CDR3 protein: CASSQWTEANYGYTF
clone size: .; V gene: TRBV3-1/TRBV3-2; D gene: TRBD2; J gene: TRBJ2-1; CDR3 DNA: TGTGCCAGCAGCCAAGAGCTAGCGGGGGACGAGCAGTTCTTC; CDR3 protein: CASSQELAGDEQFF
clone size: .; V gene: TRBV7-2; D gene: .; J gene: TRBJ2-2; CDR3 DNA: TGTGCCAGCAGCTCCGACAGGTCCGGGGAGCTGTTTTTT; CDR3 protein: CASSSDRSGELFF
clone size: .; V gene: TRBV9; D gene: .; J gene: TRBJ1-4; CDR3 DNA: TGTGCCAGCAGCGTAGCGGAGGGGATGGGTGAAAAACTGTTTTTT; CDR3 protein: CASSVAEGMGEKLFF
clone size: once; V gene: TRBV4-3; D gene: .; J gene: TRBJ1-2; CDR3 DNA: TGCGCCAGCAGCCAAGATGGGGCACCGACTTCTGGCTACACCTTC; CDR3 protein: CASSQDGAPTSGYTF
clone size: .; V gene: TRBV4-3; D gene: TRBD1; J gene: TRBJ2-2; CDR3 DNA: TGCGCCAGCAGCCAAGAGGTTCGAACACAGGGGCCCACCGGGGAGCTGTTTTTT; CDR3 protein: CASSQEVRTQGPTGELFF
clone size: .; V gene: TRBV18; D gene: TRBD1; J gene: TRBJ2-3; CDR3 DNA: TGTGCCAGCTCACCACGAACAGGGGGCCCAGATACGCAGTATTTT; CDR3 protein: CASSPRTGGPDTQYF
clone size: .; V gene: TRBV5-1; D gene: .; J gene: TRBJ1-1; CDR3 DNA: TGCGCCAGCAGCTTTTTACAGGCGAACACTGAAGCTTTCTTT; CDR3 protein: CASSFLQANTEAFF
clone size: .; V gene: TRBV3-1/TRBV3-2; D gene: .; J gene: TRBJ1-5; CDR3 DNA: TGTGCCAGCAGCCAAGATCTAAATCAGCCCCAGCATTTT; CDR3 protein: CASSQDLNQPQHF
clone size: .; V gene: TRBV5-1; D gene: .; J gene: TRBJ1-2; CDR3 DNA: TGCGCCAGCAGCCCTCGGGACACTGCGGGCTACACCTTC; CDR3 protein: CASSPRDTAGYTF
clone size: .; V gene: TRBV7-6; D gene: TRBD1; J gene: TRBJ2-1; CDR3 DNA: TGTGCCAGCAGCCCCGGGACAGGGCGCAACAATGAGCAGTTCTTC; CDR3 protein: CASSPGTGRNNEQFF
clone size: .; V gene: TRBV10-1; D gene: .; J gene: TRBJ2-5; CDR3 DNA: TGCGCCAGCAGCCACACTACTGGGGGGGGCGTCAGGGAGACCCAGTACTTC; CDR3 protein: CASSHTTGGGVRETQYF
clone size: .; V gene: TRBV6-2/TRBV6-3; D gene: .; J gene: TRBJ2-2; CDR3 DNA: TGTGCCAGCAGTTCGGAAGGGGTCGGGGAGCTGTTTTTT; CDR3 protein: CASSSEGVGELFF
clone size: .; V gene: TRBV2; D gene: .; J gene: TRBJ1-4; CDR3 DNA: TGTGCCAGCACTAGACAGGAGTATAATGAAAAACTGTTTTTT; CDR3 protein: CASTRQEYNEKLFF
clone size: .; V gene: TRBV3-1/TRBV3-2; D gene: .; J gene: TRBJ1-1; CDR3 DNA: TGTGCCAGCAGCCAAGAGTTTCCGGACAACGCGAACACTGAAGCTTTCTTT; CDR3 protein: CASSQEFPDNANTEAFF
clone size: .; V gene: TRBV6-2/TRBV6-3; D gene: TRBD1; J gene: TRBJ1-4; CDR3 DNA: TGTGCCAGCAGTTACCAGGGGGCGGATCTGGAAAAACTGTTTTTT; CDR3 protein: CASSYQGADLEKLFF
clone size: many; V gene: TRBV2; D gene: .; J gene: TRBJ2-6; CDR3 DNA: TGTGCCAGCAGTGAATATTGGACAGCTCTTTCTGGGGCCAACGTCCTGACTTTC; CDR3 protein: CASSEYWTALSGANVLTF
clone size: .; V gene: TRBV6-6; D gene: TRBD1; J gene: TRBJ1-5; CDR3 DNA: TGTGCCAGCAGTTATGGGACAGGGAATAGCAATCAGCCCCAGCATTTT; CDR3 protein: CASSYGTGNSNQPQHF
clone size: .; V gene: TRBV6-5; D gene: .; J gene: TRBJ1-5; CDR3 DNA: TGTGCCACCCAGGAAACAGGTCTTTTTCAGCCCCAGCATTTT; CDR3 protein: CATQETGLFQPQHF
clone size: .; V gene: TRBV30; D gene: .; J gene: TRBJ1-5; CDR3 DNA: TGTGCCTGGACCTCCGGTCAGGGGTACGGTCAGCCCCAGCATTTT; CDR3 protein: CAWTSGQGYGQPQHF
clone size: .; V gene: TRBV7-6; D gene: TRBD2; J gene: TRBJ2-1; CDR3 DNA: TGTGCCAGCAGCTTATGGGGGGGGAGCTCCTACAATGAGCAGTTCTTC; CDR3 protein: CASSLWGGSSYNEQFF